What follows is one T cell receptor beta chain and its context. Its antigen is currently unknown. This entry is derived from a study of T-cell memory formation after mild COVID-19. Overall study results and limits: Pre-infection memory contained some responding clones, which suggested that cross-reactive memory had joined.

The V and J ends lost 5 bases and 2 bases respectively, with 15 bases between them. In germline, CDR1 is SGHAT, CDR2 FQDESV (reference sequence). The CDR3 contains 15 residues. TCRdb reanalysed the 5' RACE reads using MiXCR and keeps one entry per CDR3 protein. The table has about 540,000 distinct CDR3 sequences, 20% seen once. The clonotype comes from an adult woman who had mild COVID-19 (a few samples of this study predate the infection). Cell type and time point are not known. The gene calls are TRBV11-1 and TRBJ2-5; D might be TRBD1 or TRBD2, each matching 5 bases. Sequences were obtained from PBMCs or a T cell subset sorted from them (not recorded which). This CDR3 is CASSPETAEQETQYF. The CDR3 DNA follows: TGTGCCAGCAGCCCGGAGACAGCGGAGCAAGAGACCCAGTACTTC.